These T cell receptor beta chains were read from a single sample in a study of lymphopenia after photon versus proton radiotherapy. Profiled with immunoSEQ multiplex PCR; TCRdb holds only in-frame clones, not every one. Altogether 70,000 or so clones are present, about 90% being singletons, with the ten largest covering about 2%. Sequenced material: peripheral blood, taken from a patient treated with photon-based radiotherapy. The origin of the receptors is a woman in her thirties or forties with cholangiocarcinoma. CDR3s include the opening cysteine and the closing phenylalanine or tryptophan. The D gene is left open where the match is weak. Some rows mark clone size as missing; the rest say once, few, many or name a class of expanded clone.

V	size	D	J	DNA	CDR3
TRBV5-4	NA	NA	TRBJ1-1	TGTGCCAGCAGCTTGGAGGTGGGGGGCACTGAAGCTTTCTTT	CASSLEVGGTEAFF
TRBV7-6	NA	NA	TRBJ2-1	TGTGCCAGCAGCTTATACCCGCGGGACCTCTACAATGAGCAGTTCTTC	CASSLYPRDLYNEQFF
TRBV19	NA	TRBD2	TRBJ2-5	TGTGCCAGTAGTATCGTAGCGGGAGAGACCCAGTACTTC	CASSIVAGETQYF
TRBV5-6	NA	NA	TRBJ1-4	TGTGCCAGCAGCTGGGCGAATAATGAAAAACTGTTTTTT	CASSWANNEKLFF
TRBV6-5	NA	TRBD1	TRBJ1-1	TGTGCCAGCAATCGACAGGGCGCGAACACTGAAGCTTTCTTT	CASNRQGANTEAFF
TRBV11-2	NA	TRBD1	TRBJ1-2	TGTGCCAGCAGCTTGGAACAGGGGATAAACTATGGCTACACCTTC	CASSLEQGINYGYTF
TRBV19	few	TRBD1	TRBJ1-1	TGTGCCAGTAGTATTACAGGGGCTTTGAACACTGAAGCTTTCTTT	CASSITGALNTEAFF
TRBV5-6	NA	NA	TRBJ1-2	TGTGCCAGCAGCTTGTTTGGCGGCTACACCTTC	CASSLFGGYTF
TRBV30	NA	NA	TRBJ1-1	TGTGCCCGAGGAGGGGTGAGGGCTGAAGCTTTCTTT	CARGGVRAEAFF
TRBV28	NA	NA	TRBJ2-2	TGTGCCAGCAACATAGGGGGGGGCACCGGGGAGCTGTTTTTT	CASNIGGGTGELFF
TRBV6-6	NA	NA	TRBJ1-1	TGTGCCAGCTGGCAGGGACAACAACCTGAAGCTTTCTTT	CASWQGQQPEAFF
TRBV2	NA	NA	TRBJ2-6	TGTGCCACCCGCGGGGGCTCCTCTGGGGCCAACGTCCTGACTTTC	CATRGGSSGANVLTF
TRBV9	NA	TRBD1	TRBJ2-2	TGTGCCAGCAGTGCCGGGACAGGAGGTAACACCGGGGAGCTGTTTTTT	CASSAGTGGNTGELFF